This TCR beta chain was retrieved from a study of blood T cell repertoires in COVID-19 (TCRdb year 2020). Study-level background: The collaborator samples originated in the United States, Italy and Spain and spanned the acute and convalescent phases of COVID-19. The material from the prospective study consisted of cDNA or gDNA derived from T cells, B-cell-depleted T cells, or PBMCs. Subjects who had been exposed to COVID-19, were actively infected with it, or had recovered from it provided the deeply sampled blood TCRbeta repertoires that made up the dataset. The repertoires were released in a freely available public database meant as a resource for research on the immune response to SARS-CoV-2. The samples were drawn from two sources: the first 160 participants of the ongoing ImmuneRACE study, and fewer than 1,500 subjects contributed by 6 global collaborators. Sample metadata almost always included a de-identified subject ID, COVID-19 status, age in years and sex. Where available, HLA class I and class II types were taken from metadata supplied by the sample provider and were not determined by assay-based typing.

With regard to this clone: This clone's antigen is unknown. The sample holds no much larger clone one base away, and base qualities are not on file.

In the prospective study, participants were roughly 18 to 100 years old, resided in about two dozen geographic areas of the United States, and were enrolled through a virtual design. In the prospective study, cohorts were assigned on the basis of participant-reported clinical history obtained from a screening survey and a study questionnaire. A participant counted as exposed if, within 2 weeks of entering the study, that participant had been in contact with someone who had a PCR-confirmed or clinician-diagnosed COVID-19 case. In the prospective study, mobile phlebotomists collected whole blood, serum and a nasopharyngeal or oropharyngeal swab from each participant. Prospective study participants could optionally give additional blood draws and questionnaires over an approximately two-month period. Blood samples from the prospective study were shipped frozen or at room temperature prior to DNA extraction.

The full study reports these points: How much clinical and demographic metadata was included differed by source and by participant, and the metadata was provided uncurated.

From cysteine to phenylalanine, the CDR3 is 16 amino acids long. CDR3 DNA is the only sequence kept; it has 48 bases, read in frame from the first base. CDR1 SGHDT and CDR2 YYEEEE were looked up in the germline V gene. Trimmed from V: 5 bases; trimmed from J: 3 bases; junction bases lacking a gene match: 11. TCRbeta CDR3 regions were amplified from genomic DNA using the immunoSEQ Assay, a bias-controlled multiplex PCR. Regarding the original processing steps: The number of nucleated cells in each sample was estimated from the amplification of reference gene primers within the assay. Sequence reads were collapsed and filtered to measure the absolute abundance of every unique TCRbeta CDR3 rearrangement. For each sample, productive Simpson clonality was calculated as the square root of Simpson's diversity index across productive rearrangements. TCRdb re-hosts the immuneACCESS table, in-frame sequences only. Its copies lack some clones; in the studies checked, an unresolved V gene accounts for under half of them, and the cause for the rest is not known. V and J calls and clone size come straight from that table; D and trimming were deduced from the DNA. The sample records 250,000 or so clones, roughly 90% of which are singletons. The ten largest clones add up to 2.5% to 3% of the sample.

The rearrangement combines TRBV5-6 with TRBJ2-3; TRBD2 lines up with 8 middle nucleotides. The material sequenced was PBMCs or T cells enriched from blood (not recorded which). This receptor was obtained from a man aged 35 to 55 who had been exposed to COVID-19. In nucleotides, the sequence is TGTGCCAGCAGAGACAAGCGGGAGTGGCGGACAGATACGCAGTATTTT. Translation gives CASRDKREWRTDTQYF.